This T cell receptor beta chain was captured in a study of T-cell reconstitution after alpha-beta-depleted transplantation in children (dated by TCRdb to between 2015 and 2016). With respect to the entire study: The study quantitatively tracked T-cell immune reconstitution after TCRalphabeta/CD19-depleted allogeneic hematopoietic cell transplantation in children using TCR repertoire profiling.

From a lookup of the germline V gene (reference sequence), CDR1 and CDR2 are DFQATT and SNEGSKA. Germline trimming: 2 bases from V, 3 bases from J; junction bases outside gene matches: 20. From the cysteine through the phenylalanine, the CDR3 covers 20 amino acids. Only CDR3 DNA remains: 60 bases, in frame from the first base. What the treatment or condition label conveys for this sample: allogeneic hematopoietic cell transplantation with graft depleted of TCRalphabeta T cells and CD19 B cells. The transplant recipients were children given TCRalphabeta/CD19-depleted allogeneic hematopoietic cell grafts. What the authors observed across the whole study: The apparently early alphabetaT-cell count recovery about two months after transplant was reportedly dependent on only several hundred rapidly expanded clones derived from non-depleted graft cells. The high TCRbeta diversity at day 60 in some patients was ascribed to recipient T cells and intrathymic progenitors that had survived conditioning. Over the following months the frequencies of hyperexpanded clones went down, and after one year T-cell counts and TCRbeta diversity were mostly credited to newly produced T cells.

In its sample, this clonotype was seen a few times. Its antigen target is currently unknown. No base quality information exists; no much larger clone differs at one position. Library method: PCR. The reads were generated on an Illumina HiSeq 2500. Molecular barcoding was employed in the preparation of TCR libraries, with unique molecular identifiers being used to normalize TCRbeta repertoire quantification. TCRdb redid the processing of the public reads, applying fastp at Q25 and MiXCR, and retained in-frame beta chains. Every CDR3 protein is listed once, alongside the most common genes and DNA of its rows. The sample table shows roughly 790,000 distinct CDR3 sequences, and 15% to 20% are seen once. The top ten hold roughly 5% of the sample.

This specimen consisted of PBMCs, mostly from graft donor cells, obtained 360 days after TCRalphabeta/CD19-depleted stem cell transplant. The source is a male patient under 18 who had a stem cell transplant for acute lymphoblastic leukemia, so the T cells may come from the graft donor. This chain is built from TRBV20-1 and TRBJ2-2, and TRBD2 aligns with 8 junction nucleotides. The DNA sequence follows: TGCAGTGCTAGACCGCCGCTAGGCCGAAGTAGCGGGAATCACACCGGGGAGCTGTTTTTT. This translates into CSARPPLGRSSGNHTGELFF.